Each of the 11 T cell receptor beta chains below was sequenced from the same sample in a study of identical twins. MiXCR was run by TCRdb on the 5' RACE reads, yielding one entry per CDR3 protein. The sample consists of around 1.7 million distinct CDR3 sequences, more than 30% of them appearing once. Material: cord blood. The receptor source for this set is a newborn girl in good health.

This clonotype appeared many times. This rearrangement joins TRBV29-1 to TRBJ2-2; no reliable D call. The CDR3 is made up of 13 amino acids. Trimming pared 4 bases from V and 2 bases from J, leaving 8 bases between. Germline assignment: CDR1 SQVTM and CDR2 ANQGSEA. CDR3 residues: CSVGGRNTGELFF. DNA for the CDR3: TGCAGCGTTGGTGGCCGAAACACCGGGGAGCTGTTTTTT.

The genes are TRBV12-3 or TRBV12-4 and TRBJ2-3; 10 bases match TRBD2. This CDR3 has 15 residues. The junction had 9 bases not matched to a gene; V was cut back by 10 bases and J by 2 bases. The CDR3 region has the DNA TGTGCCACCAGGAGGACTAGCGGTGTCACAGATACGCAGTATTTT. Encoded protein: CATRRTSGVTDTQYF.

V is TRBV7-2 and J is TRBJ2-3; perhaps TRBD1 as D (7 bases). With 1 base removed from V and 7 bases from J, the gap between germline ends came to 12 bases. Germline-derived CDR1 and CDR2 are SGHTA and FQGNSA. This CDR3 comprises 14 residues. CDR3 sequence (DNA): TGTGCCAGCAGCTTAGACAGGGGAGGATATACGCAGTATTTT. This sequence encodes CASSLDRGGYTQYF.

V is TRBV6-1 and J is TRBJ2-7; D is unclear. With 7 bases removed from V and 2 bases from J, the gap between germline ends came to 9 bases. Germline V gene lookup returns CDR1 MNHNS and CDR2 SASEGT. The CDR3 length is 12 residues. The CDR3 DNA reads as TGTGCCAGCATCGGGTGGCCCTACGAGCAGTACTTC. As protein: CASIGWPYEQYF.

For the CDR3, the DNA is TGTGCCAGCAGTTTGGGGATTAACGGTGAGCAGTACTTC. Translated, it gives CASSLGINGEQYF. This sequence joins TRBV27 and TRBJ2-5, with D unresolved. The CDR3 length is 13 residues. V was trimmed by 3 bases and J by 11 bases, leaving 16 bases between them. The germline CDR1 and CDR2 sequences are MNHEY and SMNVEV (reference sequence).

The J gene is TRBJ1-2, the V gene TRBV20-1; 8 bases match TRBD1. This CDR3 is 13 amino acids long. Per germline, CDR1 DFQATT and CDR2 SNEGSKA (reference sequence). The V segment lost 0 bases and the J segment 7 bases; nucleotides outside the gene matches: 4. This CDR3 reads CSARDVDRGGYTF. CDR3 nucleotides: TGCAGTGCTAGAGATGTCGACAGGGGTGGCTACACCTTC.

In regard to this clonotype: At one of its ends the junction is not consistent with the germline gene, which may arise from a read error. The chain carries TRBV7-9 and TRBJ1-4; no clear D gene. CDR1 is SEHNR and CDR2 is FQNEAQ in the germline V gene (reference sequence). This CDR3 is 14 amino acids long. The CDR3 protein is CTSSLGSQNEKLFF. CDR3 sequence (DNA): TGTACCAGCAGCTTGGGGTCTCAAAATGAAAAACTGTTTTTT. Based on the CDR3 plus reference TRBV7-9 and TRBJ1-4, the full variable domain is DTGVSQNPRHKITKRGQNVTFRCDPISEHNRLYWYRQTLGQGPEFLTYFQNEAQLEKSRLLSDRFSAERPKGSFSTLEIQRTEQGDSAMYLCTSSLGSQNEKLFFGSGTQLSVL.

This clonotype was seen a few times. The V gene is TRBV20-1, the J gene TRBJ2-3; TRBD1 or TRBD2 may be the D gene (6 bases each). CDR1 DFQATT and CDR2 SNEGSKA come from the germline V gene (reference sequence). V was cut by 0 bases and J by 2 bases, with 9 bases left in between. The length of the CDR3 is 14 residues. CDR3 protein: CSARDGGHTDTQYF. The CDR3 coding sequence is TGCAGTGCTAGAGATGGGGGGCACACAGATACGCAGTATTTT.

Ten or more counts support this clonotype. The chain is built from TRBV20-1 and TRBJ1-2, with unresolved D. The ends were cut back, 5 bases at V and 0 bases at J, with 7 bases in the middle. Germline assignment: CDR1 DFQATT and CDR2 SNEGSKA (reference sequence). This CDR3 has 12 residues. CDR3 sequence: CSAPGTNYGYTF. The CDR3 coding sequence is TGCAGTGCTCCCGGTACTAACTATGGCTACACCTTC.

The chain uses TRBV12-3 or TRBV12-4 and TRBJ2-1, with D maybe TRBD1 (5 bases). Trimming removed 6 bases at V and 0 bases at J, with 15 bases between. This CDR3 spans 16 amino acids. CDR3 bases: TGTGCCAGCAGCCCCGGTAGGCAGGGCTCCTACAATGAGCAGTTCTTC. It encodes CASSPGRQGSYNEQFF.

The gene calls are TRBV5-1 and TRBJ1-1; TRBD1 agrees at 7 bases. The V segment lost 4 bases and the J segment 4 bases; nucleotides outside the gene matches: 13. The V gene's germline CDR1 is SGHRS and CDR2 YFSETQ. The CDR3 covers 16 residues. The CDR3 DNA is TGCGCCAGCAGCCCCCTACGACAGGGCCCTTTCACTGAAGCTTTCTTT. Protein sequence: CASSPLRQGPFTEAFF.